The rows below give T cell receptor beta chains drawn from one sample of a study of cytomegalovirus exposure and HLA in healthy donors. Clones were read by immunoSEQ multiplex PCR, and TCRdb kept only the in-frame ones, dropping some. The repertoire has 60,000 to 70,000 clones, roughly 79% of them found once; the top ten carry under 6.5%. Input material: PBMCs. The receptors here all came from a man aged 45 to 65 in good health and CMV-seronegative. CDR3s include the opening cysteine and the closing phenylalanine or tryptophan. D genes are given only for firm matches. Rows may omit the clone size; those that give it use once, few, many or a size class.

size	D	V	J	length	DNA	CDR3
NA	TRBD2	TRBV7-3	TRBJ2-3	15	TGTGCCAGCACCCGGACTAGCGGGGGGGTAGATACGCAGTATTTT	CASTRTSGGVDTQYF
few	NA	TRBV11-2	TRBJ2-7	12	TGTGCCAGCAGCCCAAACAGGGCCGAGCAGTACTTC	CASSPNRAEQYF
NA	NA	TRBV5-8	TRBJ1-1	13	TGTGCCAGCAGCTTGGTTAGGGGCACTGAAGCTTTCTTT	CASSLVRGTEAFF
few	NA	TRBV13	TRBJ1-1	12	TGTGCCAGCAGCTTATTGACGCAGGCAGCTTTCTTT	CASSLLTQAAFF
NA	TRBD2	TRBV4-1	TRBJ2-1	15	TGCGCCAGCAGCCACCGACTAGCGGGAGGGCATGAGCAGTTCTTC	CASSHRLAGGHEQFF
NA	NA	TRBV19	TRBJ2-1	12	TGTGCCAGCGGGGTTAACTACAATGAGCAGTTCTTC	CASGVNYNEQFF
NA	TRBD2	TRBV4-1	TRBJ2-7	15	TGCGCCAGCAGCCCTGTAGCGGGGAGCTCCTACGAGCAGTACTTC	CASSPVAGSSYEQYF
NA	NA	TRBV27	TRBJ2-7	15	TGTGCCAGCAGTTTGGGCCACGGAAGCTCCTACGAGCAGTACTTC	CASSLGHGSSYEQYF
NA	NA	TRBV7-7	TRBJ2-5	12	TGTGCTAGCAGCTTAAGGGGAGAGACCCAGTACTTC	CASSLRGETQYF
NA	NA	TRBV5-1	TRBJ2-1	14	TGCGCCAGCAGCTTGGCTATCTCTCCGGGGGAGCAGTTCTTC	CASSLAISPGEQFF
once	NA	TRBV15	TRBJ1-4	13	TGTGCCACCAGCAGAGATGTCGACAGGAGTTTGTTTTTT	CATSRDVDRSLFF
NA	NA	TRBV9	TRBJ1-2	15	TGTGCCAGCAGCGTTGACAGTACATCTAACTATGGCTACACCTTC	CASSVDSTSNYGYTF
NA	NA	TRBV29-1	TRBJ2-7	12	TGCAGCGTAGGTCAAGGGGCCTACGAGCAGTACTTC	CSVGQGAYEQYF
few	TRBD2	TRBV5-1	TRBJ2-1	16	TGCGCCAGCAGCTTGGAAAGAGCGGGAGGGCACAATGAGCAGTTCTTC	CASSLERAGGHNEQFF
few	TRBD1	TRBV6-5	TRBJ2-3	15	TGTGCCAGCAGGACGACAGGGGGCCCCACAGATACGCAGTATTTT	CASRTTGGPTDTQYF
once	TRBD2	TRBV7-9	TRBJ2-2	16	TGTGCCAGCAGCTTTGGGACTAGCGGACTAACCGGGGAGCTGTTTTTT	CASSFGTSGLTGELFF
NA	NA	TRBV30	TRBJ2-1	15	TGTGCCTGGAGTGTAGATAGCGGCTTTTACAATGAGCAGTTCTTC	CAWSVDSGFYNEQFF
NA	NA	TRBV4-3	TRBJ2-7	15	TGCGCCAGCAGCCCAAGAGCCGCGAACCCCTACGAGCAGTACTTC	CASSPRAANPYEQYF
NA	NA	TRBV2	TRBJ1-1	12	TGTGCCAGCAGTAACATCCCCACTGAAGCTTTCTTT	CASSNIPTEAFF
NA	TRBD1	TRBV11-2	TRBJ1-1	14	TGTGCCAGCAGCCGTACACAGGGGAATTATGAAGCTTTCTTT	CASSRTQGNYEAFF